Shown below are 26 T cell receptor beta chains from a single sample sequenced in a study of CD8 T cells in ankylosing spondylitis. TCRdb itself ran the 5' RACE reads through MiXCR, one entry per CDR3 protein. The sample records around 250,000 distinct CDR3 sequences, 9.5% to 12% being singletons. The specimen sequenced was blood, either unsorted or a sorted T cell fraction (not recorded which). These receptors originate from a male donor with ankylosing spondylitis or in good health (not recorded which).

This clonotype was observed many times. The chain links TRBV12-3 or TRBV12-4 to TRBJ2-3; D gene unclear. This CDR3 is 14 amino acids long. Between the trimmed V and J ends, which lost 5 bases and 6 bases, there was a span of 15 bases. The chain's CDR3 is CASSPSRGLDTQYF. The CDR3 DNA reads TGTGCCAGCAGTCCTTCACGCGGTCTGGATACGCAGTATTTT.

The CDR3, as DNA: TGTGCCAGCAGCTCCCGGACAGCCAATGAGCAGTTCTTC. This gives the protein CASSSRTANEQFF. The chain recombines TRBV7-9 with TRBJ2-1; D is perhaps TRBD1 (6 bases). CDR3 size: 13 residues. Trimming removed 4 bases at V and 6 bases at J, with 10 bases between. CDR1 and CDR2 from the germline V gene are SEHNR and FQNEAQ (reference sequence).

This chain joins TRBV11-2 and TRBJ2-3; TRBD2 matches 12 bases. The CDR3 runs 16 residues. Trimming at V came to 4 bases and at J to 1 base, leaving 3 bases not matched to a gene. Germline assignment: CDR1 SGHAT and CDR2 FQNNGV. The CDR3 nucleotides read TGTGCCAGCAGCTACCGGACTAGCGGGGGCACAGATACGCAGTATTTT. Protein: CASSYRTSGGTDTQYF.

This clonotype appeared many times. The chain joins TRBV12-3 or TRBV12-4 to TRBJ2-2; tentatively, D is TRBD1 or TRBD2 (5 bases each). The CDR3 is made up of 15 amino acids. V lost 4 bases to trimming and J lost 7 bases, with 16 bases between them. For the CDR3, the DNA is TGTGCCAGCAGTTCCGATTATCATGGGGGCGGGGAGCTGTTTTTT. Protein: CASSSDYHGGGELFF.

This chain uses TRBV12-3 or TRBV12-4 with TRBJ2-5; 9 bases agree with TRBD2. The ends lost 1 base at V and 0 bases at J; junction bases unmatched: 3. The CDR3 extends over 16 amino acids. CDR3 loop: CASSLGTSAYQETQYF. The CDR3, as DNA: TGTGCCAGCAGTTTAGGGACTAGCGCCTACCAAGAGACCCAGTACTTC.

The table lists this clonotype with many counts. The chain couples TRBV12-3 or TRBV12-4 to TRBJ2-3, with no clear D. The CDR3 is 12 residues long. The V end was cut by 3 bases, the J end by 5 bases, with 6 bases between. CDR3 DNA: TGTGCCAGCAGTTTTTGGGTAGATACGCAGTATTTT. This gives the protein CASSFWVDTQYF.

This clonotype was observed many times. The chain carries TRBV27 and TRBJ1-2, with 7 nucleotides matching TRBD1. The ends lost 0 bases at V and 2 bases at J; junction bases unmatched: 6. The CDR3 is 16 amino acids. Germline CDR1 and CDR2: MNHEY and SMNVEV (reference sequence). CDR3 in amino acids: CASSLSGLTGNYGYTF. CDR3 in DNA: TGTGCCAGCAGTTTATCGGGGCTGACAGGGAACTATGGCTACACCTTC.

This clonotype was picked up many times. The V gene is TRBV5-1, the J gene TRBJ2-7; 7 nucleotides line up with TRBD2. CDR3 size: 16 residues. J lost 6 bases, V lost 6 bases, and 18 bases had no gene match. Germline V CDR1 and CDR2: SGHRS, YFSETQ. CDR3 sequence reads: CASKSSASGRVGEQYF. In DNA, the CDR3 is TGCGCCAGCAAGAGTTCGGCTAGCGGACGGGTCGGCGAGCAGTACTTC.

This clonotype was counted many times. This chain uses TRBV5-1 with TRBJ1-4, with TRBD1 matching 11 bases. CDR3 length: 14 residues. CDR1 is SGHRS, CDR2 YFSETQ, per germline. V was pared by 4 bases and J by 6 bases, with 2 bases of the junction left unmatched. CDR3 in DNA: TGCGCCAGCAGCACGGGACAGGGGGATGAAAAACTGTTTTTT. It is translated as CASSTGQGDEKLFF. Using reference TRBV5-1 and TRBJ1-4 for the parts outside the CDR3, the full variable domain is KAGVTQTPRYLIKTRGQQVTLSCSPISGHRSVSWYQQTPGQGLQFLFEYFSETQRNKGNFPGRFSGRQFSNSRSEMNVSTLELGDSALYLCASSTGQGDEKLFFGSGTQLSVL.

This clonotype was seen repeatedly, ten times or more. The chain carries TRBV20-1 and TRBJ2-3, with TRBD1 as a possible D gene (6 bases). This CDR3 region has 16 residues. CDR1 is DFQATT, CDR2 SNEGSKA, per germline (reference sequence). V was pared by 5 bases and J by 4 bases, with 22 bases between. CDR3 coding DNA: TGCAGTGCTGAGGGGGTTGGGCAGATAAGGGCAGATACGCAGTATTTT. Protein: CSAEGVGQIRADTQYF.

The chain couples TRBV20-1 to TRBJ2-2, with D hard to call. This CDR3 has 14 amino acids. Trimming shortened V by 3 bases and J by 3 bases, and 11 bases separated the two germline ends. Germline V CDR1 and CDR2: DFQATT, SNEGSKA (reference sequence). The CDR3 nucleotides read TGCAGTGCTAGCTCGACACCATACACCGGGGAGCTGTTTTTT. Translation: CSASSTPYTGELFF.

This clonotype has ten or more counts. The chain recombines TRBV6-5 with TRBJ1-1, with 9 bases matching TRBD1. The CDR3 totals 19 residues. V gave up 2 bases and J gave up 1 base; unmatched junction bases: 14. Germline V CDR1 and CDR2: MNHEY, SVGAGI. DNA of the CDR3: TGTGCCAGCAGTTACATGATGCACAGGGGGCCCCCAAAGAACACTGAAGCTTTCTTT. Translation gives CASSYMMHRGPPKNTEAFF.

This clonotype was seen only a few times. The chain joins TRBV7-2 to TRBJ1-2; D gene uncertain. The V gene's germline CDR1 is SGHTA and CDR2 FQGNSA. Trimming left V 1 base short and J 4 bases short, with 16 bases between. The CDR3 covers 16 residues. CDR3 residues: CASSLEGAEGVYGYTF. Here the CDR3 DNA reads TGTGCCAGCAGCTTAGAAGGAGCCGAAGGCGTCTATGGCTACACCTTC.

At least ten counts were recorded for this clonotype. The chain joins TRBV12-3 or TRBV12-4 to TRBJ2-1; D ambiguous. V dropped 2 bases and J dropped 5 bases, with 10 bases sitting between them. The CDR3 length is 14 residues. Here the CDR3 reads CASSLRNLDNEQFF. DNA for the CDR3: TGTGCCAGCAGTTTAAGAAACCTCGACAATGAGCAGTTCTTC.

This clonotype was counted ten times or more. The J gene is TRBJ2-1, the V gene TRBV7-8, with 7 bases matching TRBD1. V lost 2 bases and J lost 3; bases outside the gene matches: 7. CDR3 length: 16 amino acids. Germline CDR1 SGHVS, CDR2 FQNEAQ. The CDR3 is CASSLRDRANYNEQFF. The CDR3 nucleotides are TGTGCCAGCAGCTTAAGGGACAGAGCCAACTACAATGAGCAGTTCTTC.

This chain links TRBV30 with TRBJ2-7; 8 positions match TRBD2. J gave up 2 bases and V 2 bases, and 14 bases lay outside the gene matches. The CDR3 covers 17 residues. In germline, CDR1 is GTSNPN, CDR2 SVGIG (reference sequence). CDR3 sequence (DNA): TGTGCCTGGAGTTTACACCTGATTAGCGGGATACCCTACGAGCAGTACTTC. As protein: CAWSLHLISGIPYEQYF.

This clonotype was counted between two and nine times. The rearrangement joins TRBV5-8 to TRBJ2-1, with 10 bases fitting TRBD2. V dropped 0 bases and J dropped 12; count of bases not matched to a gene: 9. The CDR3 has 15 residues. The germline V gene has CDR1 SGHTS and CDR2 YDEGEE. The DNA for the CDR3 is TGTGCCAGCAGCTTGGATTCTAGCGGGGGCCCCCGGCAGTTCTTC. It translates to CASSLDSSGGPRQFF.

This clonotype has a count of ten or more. The CDR3 is CSALSPAYSNQPQHF. The CDR3 DNA reads as TGCAGTGCCCTCTCTCCGGCTTATAGCAATCAGCCCCAGCATTTT. This rearrangement joins TRBV20-1 to TRBJ1-5; no clear D. V was cut by 6 bases and J by 0 bases, with 15 bases left in between. Germline V CDR1 and CDR2: DFQATT, SNEGSKA (reference sequence). The CDR3 loop spans 15 amino acids.

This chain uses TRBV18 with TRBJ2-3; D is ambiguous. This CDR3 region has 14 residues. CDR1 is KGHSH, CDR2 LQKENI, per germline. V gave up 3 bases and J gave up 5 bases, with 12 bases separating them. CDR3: CASSPARNLDTQYF. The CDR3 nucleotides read TGTGCCAGCTCACCGGCCAGGAACCTAGATACGCAGTATTTT.

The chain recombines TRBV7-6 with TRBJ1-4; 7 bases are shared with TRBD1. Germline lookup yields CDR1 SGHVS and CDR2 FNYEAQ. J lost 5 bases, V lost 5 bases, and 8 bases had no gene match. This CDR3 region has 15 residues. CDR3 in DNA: TGTGCCAGCAGCATACAGGGGAAAGGGAATGAAAAACTGTTTTTT. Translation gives CASSIQGKGNEKLFF.

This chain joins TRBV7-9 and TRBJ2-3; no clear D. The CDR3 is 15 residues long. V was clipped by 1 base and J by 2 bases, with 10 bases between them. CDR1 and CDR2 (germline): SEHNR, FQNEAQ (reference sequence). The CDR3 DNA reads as TGTGCCAGCAGCTTAGTAGGAGAGGCCACAGATACGCAGTATTTT. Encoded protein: CASSLVGEATDTQYF.

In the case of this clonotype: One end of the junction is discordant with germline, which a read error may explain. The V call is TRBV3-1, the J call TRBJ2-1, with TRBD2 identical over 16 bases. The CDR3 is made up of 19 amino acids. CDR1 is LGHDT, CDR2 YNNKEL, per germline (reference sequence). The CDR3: CAISHPKGTSGRGYNEQFF. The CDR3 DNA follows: TGTGCCATCAGCCACCCAAAGGGGACTAGCGGGAGGGGTTACAATGAGCAGTTCTTC.

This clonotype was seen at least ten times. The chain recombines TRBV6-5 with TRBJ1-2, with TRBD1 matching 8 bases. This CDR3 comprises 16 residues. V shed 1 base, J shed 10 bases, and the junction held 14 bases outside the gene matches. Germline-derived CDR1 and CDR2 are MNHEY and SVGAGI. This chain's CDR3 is CASSYLVTAGQETYTF. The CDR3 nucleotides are TGTGCCAGCAGTTACTTGGTTACTGCGGGACAGGAAACCTACACCTTC.

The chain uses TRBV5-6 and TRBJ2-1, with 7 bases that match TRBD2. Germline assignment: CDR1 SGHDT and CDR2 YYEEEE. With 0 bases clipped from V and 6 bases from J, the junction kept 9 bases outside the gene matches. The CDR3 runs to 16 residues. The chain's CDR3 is CASSLGVGRVGNEQFF. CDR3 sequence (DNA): TGTGCCAGCAGCTTGGGGGTAGGGAGGGTGGGCAATGAGCAGTTCTTC. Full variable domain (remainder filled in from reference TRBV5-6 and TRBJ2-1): DAGVTQSPTHLIKTRGQQVTLRCSPKSGHDTVSWYQQALGQGPQFIFQYYEEEERQRGNFPDRFSGHQFPNYSSELNVNALLLGDSALYLCASSLGVGRVGNEQFFGPGTRLTVL.

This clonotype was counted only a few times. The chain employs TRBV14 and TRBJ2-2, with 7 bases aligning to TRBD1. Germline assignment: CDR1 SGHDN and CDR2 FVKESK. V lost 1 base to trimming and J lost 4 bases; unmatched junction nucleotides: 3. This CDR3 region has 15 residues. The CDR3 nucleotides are TGTGCCAGCAGCCAAGTGACAGGGAGCACCGGGGAGCTGTTTTTT. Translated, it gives CASSQVTGSTGELFF. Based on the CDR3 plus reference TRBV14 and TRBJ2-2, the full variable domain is EAGVTQFPSHSVIEKGQTVTLRCDPISGHDNLYWYRRVMGKEIKFLLHFVKESKQDESGMPNNRFLAERTGGTYSTLKVQPAELEDSGVYFCASSQVTGSTGELFFGEGSRLTVL.

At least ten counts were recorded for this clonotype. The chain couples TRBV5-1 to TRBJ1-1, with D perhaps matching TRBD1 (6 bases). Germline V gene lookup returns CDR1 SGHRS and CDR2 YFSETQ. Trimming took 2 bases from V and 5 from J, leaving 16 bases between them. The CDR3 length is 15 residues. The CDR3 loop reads CASSLTGLGRTEAFF. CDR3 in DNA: TGCGCCAGCAGCTTAACAGGGCTGGGTCGTACTGAAGCTTTCTTT.